This T cell receptor (beta chain) was identified in a study of shared clonotypes between healthy human individuals (dated by TCRdb to about 2020). For the wider study: A few men and two women, aged 18 to 49 years, made up the cohort. Libraries were prepared and TCR repertoires were sequenced by different laboratories using diverse techniques, in order to increase sequencing depth and limit assay-specific biases. Between about 0.85 and 10 billion PBMCs per donor were obtained by leukapheresis. Per donor, three plates each were used for CD4 naive and CD4 memory, two for CD8 naive, and one for CD8 memory. Blood TCR repertoires of five healthy adults were deeply sequenced to estimate repertoire size and the extent of clonotype sharing between individuals.

The donors were healthy, HIV-negative adults with no recently reported acute infections or vaccinations. Every donor was a Caucasian adult residing in Nashville, Tennessee, USA. CD4+ T cells were enriched by magnetic negative selection; naive cells were then positively selected on CD45RA, and the negative fraction formed the memory subset. After blood collection by leukapheresis, PBMCs were isolated using Ficoll-Histopaque density gradient centrifugation and then cryopreserved in the vapor phase of liquid nitrogen. Analytical flow cytometry was used to check the purity and quantity of each magnetically sorted T cell population. Genomic DNA was isolated from each sorted fraction and quantified by UV absorbance on a Nanodrop 2000c. From a lookup of the germline V gene, CDR1 and CDR2 are SGHDT and YYEEEE. The CDR3, from cysteine to phenylalanine, totals 17 residues. Just CDR3 DNA is preserved here, 51 bases in frame from base 1. Trimming at the junction amounts to 1 base on V and 5 bases on J, and the germline ends lie 20 bases apart.

What the research found in general, with its limitations: Because the study included only a small number of donors, the genetic and exposure-history diversity represented was limited. Clonotypes shared by all four sorted-subset donors showed higher generation probabilities than non-shared clonotypes. Pairwise subsampling indicated that sequencing depth was expected to affect the degree of clonotype sharing among donors. Sharing across a few donors was observed for around 4.8% of naive CD4, less than 4% of naive CD8, about 2.3% of memory CD4, and roughly 0.43% of memory CD8 clonotypes. Rarefaction of sorted-subset datasets indicated incomplete sequencing despite the large sequencing depth. Naive subsets generally had larger estimated clonotype richness than memory subsets. Sampling was limited to blood, and TCR repertoires in tissue likely differ from TCR repertoires in blood.

Concerning this clone itself: What this receptor recognizes is not known. Base qualities were left out, and no much larger clone turns up one base away.

TCR CDR3 regions were amplified from genomic DNA by multiplex PCR using the deep immunoSEQ assay. Extracted genomic DNA from each cell subset was spread evenly across all wells of several immunoSEQ 96-well plates, with each plate serving as a replicate. For sorted subsets, each replicate PCR was loaded with 150 to 250 ng genomic DNA, equivalent to 30,000 or so T cell genomes. The purified libraries were quantified using a Qubit 3.0 fluorometer, sized with a Bioanalyzer 2100, and then quantified again using the KAPA Library Quantification kit. A separate single-read 150-cycle Illumina NextSeq 550 flow cell was used to sequence each immunoSEQ 96-well plate. Concerning the study's data processing: Because the immunoSEQ output held only junctional sequences and lacked quality scores, the filtering could not match the filtering applied to full-length reads. To assign V/J genes and CDR3, sequences were annotated using PyIR, a Python wrapper for IgBLAST v1.9, with IMGT germline references. Reads were filtered out if the reads had weak V/J assignments (E-value above 1e-6), no CDR3, stop codons, out-of-frame junctions, or ambiguous translated residues. V3J clonotypes were defined by identical inferred V gene, J gene, and CDR3 amino acid sequence. Percentage overlap between repertoires was calculated by dividing the number of shared unique clonotypes by the size of the smaller repertoire. Richness of each repertoire was evaluated using RTK rarefaction, the Chao1 estimator, and Recon v2.1 estimates of unobserved clonotypes. For all TCRbeta clonotypes obtained by the gDNA method from a few donors, generation probabilities were computed with OLGA. TCRdb mirrors the immuneACCESS table, restricted to in-frame sequences. Some clones are absent from its copies; in checked studies, under half trace to an unresolved V gene, and the reason for the others is unknown. That table furnishes V, J and clone size, whereas the DNA furnished D and trimming. The sample has 740,000 or so clones on record, around three quarters of them singletons. 1.5% to 2% of the sample is in the top ten clones.

This sequence originates from a woman aged 25 to 39 in good health. This chain joins TRBV5-6 to TRBJ2-3; the D region is possibly TRBD1 or TRBD2, each matching across 5 bases. Sequenced input: memory CD4+ T cells sorted from blood. Interpreted using the paper, the cell subset or site label stands for: CD45RA-negative fraction. CDR3 reads: CASSLNVGAGGGDTQYF. The bases are TGTGCCAGCAGCTTGAACGTAGGGGCGGGCGGAGGAGATACGCAGTATTTT.